This record looks at one T cell receptor (beta chain) sequence and its context. It has no known antigen specificity. No clone much larger than this one lies a single base away; base qualities are absent. The CDR3 regions of human TCRbeta chains were subjected to immunosequencing. As for the authors' bioinformatics: Repertoire TCRs were checked for matches against a reference library of SARS-CoV-2-specific TCRs that had been generated using the MIRA antigen-specificity platform. Breadth was defined as the fraction of unique TCRs that were SARS-CoV-2-associated, and depth was defined as the fraction of total T cells that were SARS-CoV-2-associated. Using the MIRA data, each spike-specific TCR was assigned both to the spike region to which the TCR was reactive and to a CD4 or CD8 class. Log10-transformed breadth and depth values were compared by one-way ANOVA with Sidak's multiple comparisons tests. This immuneACCESS table, as held by TCRdb, lists in-frame sequences with V and J called but not all clones. Of the missing ones, under half trace to an unresolved V gene in checked studies; the others have no known cause. That table supplies the V and J calls and clone size; D and trimming were determined from the DNA. The sample data list about 110,000 clones, and less than 95% of these were observed just once. 7.5% to 9% of the sample is taken by the ten largest.

The data are from a study of T cell responses to AZD1222 COVID-19 vaccine (dated by TCRdb to the early 2020s). With regard to the full study: TCR sequencing covered more than 230 trial participants: 200 to 220 given two doses of AZD1222 and around 25 given two doses of MenACWY control vaccine. Trial participants were enrolled by age into 18-55, 56-69 and 70-plus year subgroups, with 148, 28 and 57 TCR-sequenced participants respectively.

Explained via the paper, the time point label denotes: about 28 days (+/-7) after the second vaccine dose. AZD1222 recipients whose second dose came at about 4 weeks and those whose second dose came at about 12 weeks were combined into one group, since spike-specific TCR depth and breadth did not differ between the two schedules. The vaccinee samples were drawn from two UK trials, COV001 and COV002, one of which was a single-blind randomized controlled phase 2/3 trial testing AZD1222 (ChAdOx1 nCoV-19) in healthy adults. For TCRbeta chain sequencing, PBMC samples from trial participants were taken at day 0 and at day 28 after the second dose. On the study overall, not on this receptor specifically: In the small 56-69-year group, the increase in depth fell short of significance, most likely because of low power. Epitopes outside the regions mutated in the B.1.351 and B.1.1.7 variants were reportedly recognized by nearly half of the unique spike-specific TCRs. CD4 TCRs associated with the vaccine covered the entire spike protein, and the dominant responses were in regions 160-218 and 743-854. Because no day 14 peak-response samples were available, repertoires were characterized only after the peak T cell response. A significant rise in spike-specific TCR breadth and depth was observed after two AZD1222 doses relative to day 0 and relative to MenACWY recipients. Participants were mostly white British and included more females than males, and it was suggested by the authors that clonal diversity may have been underestimated. Conclusions about previously exposed vaccinees were limited because only a handful of AZD1222 recipients were SARS-CoV-2 seropositive at baseline.

For this chain, trimming is 9 bases at the V end and 8 bases at the J end, and the number of junction bases without a gene match is 1. From the cysteine up to the phenylalanine, the CDR3 has a length of 11 residues. Just CDR3 DNA is preserved here, 33 bases in frame from base 1. CDR1 and CDR2, looked up from the germline V gene, are KGHDR and SFDVKD. The sequence links TRBV24-1 to TRBJ2-1; a stretch of 9 junction bases matches TRBD1. The receptor comes from an adult who received the AZD1222 COVID-19 vaccine. The sequences come from peripheral blood, collected 28 days after the second AZD1222 dose. The CDR3 here reads CATGDRDEQFF. The DNA sequence is as follows: TGTGCCACCGGGGACAGGGATGAGCAGTTCTTC.